The 27 T cell receptor beta chains below all came from one sample that was sequenced in a study of T-cell memory formation after mild COVID-19. TCRdb reanalysed the 5' RACE reads using MiXCR and keeps one entry per CDR3 protein. The repertoire consists of approximately 300,000 distinct CDR3 sequences, with roughly a fifth occurring once and the leading ten covering roughly 20%. Input material: PBMCs or a T cell subset sorted from them (not recorded which). The receptors were sampled from a man aged 18 to 30 who had mild COVID-19 (a few samples of this study predate the infection). Cell type and time point are not known.

This clonotype was found a few times. The chain is built from TRBV12-3 or TRBV12-4 and TRBJ2-1; D call uncertain. CDR3 length: 12 residues. V lost 2 bases and J 12 bases, leaving 11 bases between the germline ends. CDR3 sequence reads: CASSLRVLGQFF. The CDR3 nucleotides read TGTGCCAGCAGTTTAAGGGTCTTGGGGCAGTTCTTC.

This clonotype was picked up one time. The CDR3 here is CASSITGGDQPQHF. CDR3 bases: TGTGCCAGTAGTATAACGGGTGGGGATCAGCCCCAGCATTTT. The rearrangement uses TRBV19 and TRBJ1-5; no reliable D call. The CDR3 spans 14 residues. Germline V gene sequence: CDR1 LNHDA, CDR2 SQIVND (reference sequence). With 2 bases removed from V and 5 bases from J, the gap between germline ends came to 10 bases.

This clonotype was seen a few times. V gene TRBV7-8 combines with J gene TRBJ1-4; 7 bases line up with TRBD1. With 4 bases clipped from V and 4 bases from J, the junction kept 9 bases outside the gene matches. Per the germline V gene, CDR1 is SGHVS and CDR2 is FQNEAQ. CDR3 length: 16 amino acids. Written as DNA, the CDR3 is TGTGCCAGCAGCTACGGATCCGGGACAGTTAATGAAAAACTGTTTTTT. Residues: CASSYGSGTVNEKLFF.

This rearrangement joins TRBV2 to TRBJ1-1, with a possible D match to TRBD1 (5 bases). The germline CDR1 and CDR2 sequences are SNHLY and FYNNEI. V dropped 0 bases and J dropped 7 bases, with 6 bases sitting between them. The CDR3 has 12 amino acids. The CDR3 loop is CASSEAGGEAFF. The CDR3 DNA reads as TGTGCCAGCAGTGAAGCCGGGGGTGAAGCTTTCTTT.

At least ten counts were recorded for this clonotype. The genes are TRBV12-3 or TRBV12-4 and TRBJ1-2; no definite D call. V gave up 2 bases and J gave up 2 bases, with 3 bases separating them. CDR3 length: 12 amino acids. The CDR3 loop is CASSLQNYGYTF. DNA of the CDR3: TGTGCCAGCAGTTTACAAAACTATGGCTACACCTTC.

V gene TRBV5-1 combines with J gene TRBJ2-3; TRBD1 might be the D (6 bases). The length of the CDR3 is 13 residues. In germline, CDR1 is SGHRS, CDR2 YFSETQ. Trimming took 5 bases from V and 5 from J, leaving 12 bases between them. The CDR3 bases are TGCGCCAGCAGGAGGTTAGGGGGAGATACGCAGTATTTT. It is translated as CASRRLGGDTQYF.

The table lists this clonotype with a few counts. The rearrangement joins TRBV12-3 or TRBV12-4 to TRBJ2-6; D is possibly TRBD1 (5 bases). The length of the CDR3 is 17 residues. Trimming cost V 1 base and J 2 bases, with 12 bases left between them. This CDR3 is CASSLVREPPGANVLTF. The CDR3 DNA follows: TGTGCCAGCAGTTTAGTCAGGGAACCCCCTGGGGCCAACGTCCTGACTTTC.

This chain joins TRBV3-1 and TRBJ2-2, with D hard to call. Trimming removed 0 bases at V and 7 bases at J, with 9 bases between. Germline CDR1 is LGHDT and CDR2 is YNNKEL (reference sequence). The CDR3 covers 14 residues. CDR3 in DNA: TGTGCCAGCAGCCAAGACCAGCCGGTCGGGGAGCTGTTTTTT. Translation gives CASSQDQPVGELFF.

The sample holds a few counts of this clonotype. The chain couples TRBV12-3 or TRBV12-4 to TRBJ2-5; D possibly corresponds to TRBD2 (5 bases). There are 12 residues in the CDR3. Deletions cut 5 bases from V and 9 bases from J, with 13 bases between. The DNA of the CDR3 is TGTGCCAGCAGTCTGGACTCCCGTTCCCAGTACTTC. Translating gives CASSLDSRSQYF.

This clonotype turned up a few times. The chain employs TRBV7-8 and TRBJ2-5; the D is unclear. Germline values: CDR1 SGHVS, CDR2 FQNEAQ. V was trimmed by 1 base and J by 6 bases, leaving 12 bases between them. This CDR3 has 14 residues. The CDR3: CASSLVPDSQTQYF. For the CDR3, the DNA is TGTGCCAGCAGCTTAGTTCCCGATTCCCAGACCCAGTACTTC.

This sequence joins TRBV24-1 and TRBJ2-3, with unresolved D. The CDR3 consists of 14 residues. Germline values: CDR1 KGHDR, CDR2 SFDVKD. V lost 2 bases and J 6 bases, leaving 11 bases between the germline ends. CDR3 in amino acids: CATSDSLGSDTQYF. CDR3 sequence (DNA): TGTGCCACCAGTGATTCTCTGGGCTCGGATACGCAGTATTTT.

V usage is TRBV4-1 and J usage is TRBJ2-7; TRBD1 matches at 9 bases. After removal of 3 bases from V and 5 bases from J, the junction contained 5 bases not matched to a gene. The CDR3 has 14 residues. From germline, CDR1 is MGHRA and CDR2 YSYEKL. The CDR3 sequence is CASSHAGQGHEQYF. As DNA, the CDR3 is TGCGCCAGCAGCCATGCGGGACAGGGCCACGAGCAGTACTTC.

This rearrangement joins TRBV4-3 to TRBJ2-7, with D perhaps TRBD1 (6 bases). Trimming stripped 1 base from V and 7 bases from J, with 17 bases between. In germline, CDR1 is LGHNA, CDR2 YSLEER. The CDR3 runs 15 residues. The CDR3 DNA reads as TGCGCCAGCAGCCAAGCTAACGGACAGTCTTGGGAGCAGTACTTC. This translates into CASSQANGQSWEQYF.

The rearrangement links TRBV6-5 to TRBJ2-3; maybe TRBD2 (6 bases). The V end lost 6 bases, the J end lost 3 bases, and 13 bases lay between the germline ends. Germline CDR1 MNHEY, CDR2 SVGAGI. This CDR3 contains 14 residues. The CDR3 reads CASSVRGFTDTQYF. In DNA form, the CDR3 reads TGTGCCAGCAGCGTACGGGGGTTTACAGATACGCAGTATTTT.

The chain uses TRBV20-1 and TRBJ2-5; 8 nucleotides match TRBD1. CDR3 length equals 13 residues. V trimming: 6 bases; J trimming: 0 bases; junction bases outside the gene matches: 3. Germline loops: CDR1 DFQATT, CDR2 SNEGSKA (reference sequence). CDR3 in amino acids: CSAPGQDQETQYF. The DNA of the CDR3 is TGCAGTGCCCCGGGACAGGACCAAGAGACCCAGTACTTC.

This clonotype was counted many times. V is TRBV29-1 and J is TRBJ2-6; 8 bases align to TRBD1. The trim removed 7 bases at V and 2 bases at J, leaving 4 bases unmatched. This CDR3 is 14 amino acids long. Germline V CDR1 and CDR2: SQVTM, ANQGSEA. The CDR3 DNA reads as TGCAGCGCGGCGACAGGGGCTGGGGCCAACGTCCTGACTTTC. Residues: CSAATGAGANVLTF.

The chain couples TRBV6-1 to TRBJ2-5; D call uncertain. The CDR3 runs to 13 residues. Germline CDR1 MNHNS, CDR2 SASEGT. The V gene lost 6 bases and the J gene lost 5 bases, with 13 bases spanning the gap. The CDR3 sequence is CASRWASGETQYF. The CDR3 region has the DNA TGTGCCAGCAGATGGGCCTCCGGGGAGACCCAGTACTTC.

This clonotype was found many times. V is TRBV2 and J is TRBJ2-5; no reliable D call. Germline V gene data show CDR1 as SNHLY and CDR2 as FYNNEI. Trimming took off 3 bases at V and 5 bases at J, with 13 bases between the two ends. This CDR3 region has 14 residues. The CDR3 protein is CASSDLTVMETQYF. CDR3 bases: TGTGCCAGCAGTGATTTAACCGTAATGGAGACCCAGTACTTC. The full variable domain, its missing parts supplied by reference TRBV2 and TRBJ2-5, is EPEVTQTPSHQVTQMGQEVILRCVPISNHLYFYWYRQILGQKVEFLVSFYNNEISEKSEIFDDQFSVERPDGSNFTLKIRSTKLEDSAMYFCASSDLTVMETQYFGPGTRLLVL.

This clonotype was seen more than once but under ten times. The chain links TRBV14 to TRBJ2-1; 8 bases fit TRBD2. Germline V gives CDR1 SGHDN, CDR2 FVKESK. V gave up 0 bases and J gave up 9 bases; unmatched junction bases: 10. This CDR3 has 16 amino acids. The CDR3 DNA reads as TGTGCCAGCAGCCAAGATATCGAGCGGGGGTACGGTGAGCAGTTCTTC. Amino acid sequence: CASSQDIERGYGEQFF.

In this sample, this clonotype turned up a few times. The gene calls are TRBV5-1 and TRBJ2-5, with D perhaps matching TRBD1 (6 bases). The V end lost 6 bases, the J end lost 5 bases, and 17 bases lay between the germline ends. Germline lookup yields CDR1 SGHRS and CDR2 YFSETQ. The CDR3 consists of 14 residues. CDR3 sequence (DNA): TGCGCCAGCAAGTTGGGGGCCAGGGTGGAGACCCAGTACTTC. Encoded protein: CASKLGARVETQYF.

This chain links TRBV7-2 with TRBJ2-2, with 16 bases that match TRBD2. Germline-derived CDR1 and CDR2 are SGHTA and FQGNSA. The CDR3 covers 18 residues. V trimming: 5 bases; J trimming: 7 bases; junction bases outside the gene matches: 10. The CDR3, as DNA: TGTGCCAGCAGCCCCACCGGGACTAGCGGGGGGGCCTACGGGGAGCTGTTTTTT. This encodes CASSPTGTSGGAYGELFF.

There are a few counts of this clonotype. The V and J genes are TRBV5-1 and TRBJ2-4; D is unclear. This CDR3 spans 13 amino acids. From germline, CDR1 is SGHRS and CDR2 YFSETQ. Trimming removed 2 bases at V and 6 bases at J, with 9 bases between. The chain's CDR3 is CASSLPPGNIQYF. The CDR3 DNA reads as TGCGCCAGCAGCTTACCCCCGGGAAACATTCAGTACTTC.

The rearrangement joins TRBV7-2 to TRBJ1-2; 9 bases map to TRBD1. V was clipped by 5 bases and J by 8 bases; unmatched bases: 12. The CDR3 extends over 15 amino acids. CDR1 and CDR2 (germline): SGHTA, FQGNSA. This CDR3 reads CASSPGRDRVFGYTF. The DNA for the CDR3 is TGTGCCAGCAGCCCAGGCCGGGACAGGGTCTTCGGCTACACCTTC.

This clonotype was picked up a small number of times. The V and J genes are TRBV12-3 or TRBV12-4 and TRBJ2-7, with a tentative D call TRBD2 (5 bases). This CDR3 has 16 residues. The V and J ends lost 6 bases and 1 base respectively, with 19 bases between them. The CDR3 protein is CASSPTWELGSYEQYF. In DNA, the CDR3 is TGTGCCAGCAGCCCGACTTGGGAGCTTGGGTCCTACGAGCAGTACTTC.

The chain uses TRBV6-5 and TRBJ1-2; D gene unclear. With 0 bases removed from V and 4 bases from J, the gap between germline ends came to 6 bases. The CDR3 is 13 residues long. Germline V gives CDR1 MNHEY, CDR2 SVGAGI. CDR3 bases: TGTGCCAGCAGTTACTCGGAAGGCTATGGCTACACCTTC. Its translation is CASSYSEGYGYTF.

This clonotype was picked up a small number of times. This sequence joins TRBV4-3 and TRBJ1-2; D is ambiguous. The germline V gene encodes CDR1 LGHNA and CDR2 YSLEER. The CDR3 has 15 residues. Trimming shortened V by 0 bases and J by 3 bases, and 11 bases separated the two germline ends. CDR3 sequence: CASSQDLIPDYGYTF. Written as DNA, the CDR3 is TGCGCCAGCAGCCAAGATCTCATCCCCGACTATGGCTACACCTTC.

The chain uses TRBV7-2 and TRBJ1-2; TRBD1 matches 8 bases. Germline V gives CDR1 SGHTA, CDR2 FQGNSA. V dropped 5 bases and J dropped 8; count of bases not matched to a gene: 10. The CDR3 covers 14 residues. CDR3 loop: CASSQQGDSHGYTF. The CDR3 bases are TGTGCCAGCAGCCAACAGGGGGATTCGCACGGCTACACCTTC.